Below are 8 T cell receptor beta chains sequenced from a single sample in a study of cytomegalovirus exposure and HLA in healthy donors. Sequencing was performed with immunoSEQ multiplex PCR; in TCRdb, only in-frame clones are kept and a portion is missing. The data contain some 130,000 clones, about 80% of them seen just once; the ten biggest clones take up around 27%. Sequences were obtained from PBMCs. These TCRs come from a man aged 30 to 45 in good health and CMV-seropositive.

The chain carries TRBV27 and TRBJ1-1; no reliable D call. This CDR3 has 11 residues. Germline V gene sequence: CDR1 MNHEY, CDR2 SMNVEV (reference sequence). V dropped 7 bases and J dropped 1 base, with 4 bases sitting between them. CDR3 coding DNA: TGTGCCAGCATCGGGAACACTGAAGCTTTCTTT. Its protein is CASIGNTEAFF.

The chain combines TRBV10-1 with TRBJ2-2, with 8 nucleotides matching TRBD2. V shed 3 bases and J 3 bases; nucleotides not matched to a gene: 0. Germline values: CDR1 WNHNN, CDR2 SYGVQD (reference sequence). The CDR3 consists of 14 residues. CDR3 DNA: TGCGCCAGCAGTGAACTAGCGGACACCGGGGAGCTGTTTTTT. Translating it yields CASSELADTGELFF.

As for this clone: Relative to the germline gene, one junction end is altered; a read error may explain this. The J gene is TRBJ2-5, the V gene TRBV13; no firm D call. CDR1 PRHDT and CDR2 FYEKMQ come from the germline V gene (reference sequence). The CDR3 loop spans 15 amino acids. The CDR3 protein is CASSLRRQTAEAQYF. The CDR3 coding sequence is TGTGCCAGCAGCTTAAGGCGCCAGACCGCAGAGGCCCAGTACTTC.

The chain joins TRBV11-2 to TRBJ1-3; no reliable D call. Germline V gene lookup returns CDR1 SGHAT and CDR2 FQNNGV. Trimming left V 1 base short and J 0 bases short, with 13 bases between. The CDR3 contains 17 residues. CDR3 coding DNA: TGTGCCAGCAGCTTAGGTTTCAGGCTGATCTCTGGAAACACCATATATTTT. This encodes CASSLGFRLISGNTIYF.

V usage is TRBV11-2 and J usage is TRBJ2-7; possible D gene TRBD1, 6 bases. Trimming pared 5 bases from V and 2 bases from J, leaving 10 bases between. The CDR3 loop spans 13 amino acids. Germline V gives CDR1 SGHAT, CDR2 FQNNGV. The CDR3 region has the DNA TGTGCCAGCAGCCAAGGACAGACCTACGAGCAGTACTTC. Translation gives CASSQGQTYEQYF.

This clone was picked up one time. The CDR3 bases are TGCAGCGTGGGTTACAGGGTGCGGCGAGAAGATACGCAGTATTTT. Translated, it gives CSVGYRVRREDTQYF. The V call is TRBV29-1, the J call TRBJ2-3; D is possibly TRBD1 (6 bases). Germline CDR1 SQVTM, CDR2 ANQGSEA. The V and J ends lost 6 bases and 5 bases respectively, with 21 bases between them. CDR3 size: 15 residues.

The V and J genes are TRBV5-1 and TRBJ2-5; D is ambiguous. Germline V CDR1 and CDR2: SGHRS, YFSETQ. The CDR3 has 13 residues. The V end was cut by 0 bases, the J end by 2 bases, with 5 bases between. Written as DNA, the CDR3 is TGCGCCAGCAGCTTGGTGCAGCAAGAGACCCAGTACTTC. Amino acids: CASSLVQQETQYF.

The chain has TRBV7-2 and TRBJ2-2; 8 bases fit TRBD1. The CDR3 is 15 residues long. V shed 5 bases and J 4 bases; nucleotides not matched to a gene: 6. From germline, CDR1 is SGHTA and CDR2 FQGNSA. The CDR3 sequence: CASSRDRTSTGELFF. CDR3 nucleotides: TGTGCCAGCAGCCGGGACAGGACCTCCACCGGGGAGCTGTTTTTT.